Presented here are 18 T cell receptor beta chains from one specimen sequenced in a study of blood T cell repertoires in COVID-19. TCRdb's table, derived via immunoSEQ multiplex PCR, lists solely in-frame clones and lacks some. The sample yields 150,000 or so clones, approximately 89% seen once. The sample consisted of peripheral blood. The receptors here all came from a man aged 50 to 59 with acute or convalescent COVID-19.

This clone was seen just once. The rearrangement joins TRBV10-1 to TRBJ1-3, with D perhaps TRBD1 (5 bases). Trimming cost V 4 bases and J 3 bases, with 7 bases left between them. The CDR3 totals 13 residues. Per the germline V gene, CDR1 is WNHNN and CDR2 is SYGVQD (reference sequence). The CDR3 DNA is TGCGCCAGCAGTGCAGGGATTGGAAACACCATATATTTT. This encodes CASSAGIGNTIYF.

The chain recombines TRBV2 with TRBJ1-2; perhaps TRBD1 as D (5 bases). V lost 8 bases to trimming and J lost 5 bases, with 12 bases between them. The CDR3 consists of 12 residues. Germline V lookup: CDR1 SNHLY, CDR2 FYNNEI. This CDR3 is CASSQDTYGYTF. The DNA of the CDR3 is TGTGCCAGCTCCCAGGACACATATGGCTACACCTTC.

The chain recombines TRBV6-5 with TRBJ2-1; 8 nucleotides line up with TRBD1. The ends lost 5 bases at V and 10 bases at J; junction bases unmatched: 7. This CDR3 has 13 amino acids. Germline-derived CDR1 and CDR2 are MNHEY and SVGAGI. The CDR3 DNA reads as TGTGCCAGCAGTCCCATAAGGACAGGGGAGCAGTTCTTC. Protein: CASSPIRTGEQFF.

The rearrangement joins TRBV19 to TRBJ2-7, with D maybe TRBD2 (5 bases). CDR3 length equals 15 residues. The V end was cut by 1 base, the J end by 7 bases, with 17 bases between. Germline loops: CDR1 LNHDA, CDR2 SQIVND (reference sequence). As DNA, the CDR3 is TGTGCCAGTAGTATAGGGCCGGCACTCGAGGGAGAGCAGTACTTC. Protein: CASSIGPALEGEQYF.

This chain joins TRBV4-2 and TRBJ2-3; TRBD2 matches at 10 bases. V dropped 1 base and J dropped 5; count of bases not matched to a gene: 9. CDR3 size: 17 residues. Germline loops: CDR1 LGHNA, CDR2 YNFKEQ. Written as DNA, the CDR3 is TGTGCCAGCAGCCAAGGGTGGAGCGGGGGGGCGGAAGATACGCAGTATTTT. Translation: CASSQGWSGGAEDTQYF.

The CDR3 bases are TGTGCCAGCAGCTTAGTTCCTAACTCTGGAAACACCATATATTTT. Residues: CASSLVPNSGNTIYF. The chain carries TRBV7-9 and TRBJ1-3; D is unclear. CDR1 SEHNR and CDR2 FQNEAQ come from the germline V gene (reference sequence). The CDR3 consists of 15 residues. Trimming cost V 1 base and J 0 bases, with 7 bases left between them.

The gene calls are TRBV20-1 and TRBJ1-5; D gene unclear. V dropped 3 bases and J dropped 0 bases, with 27 bases sitting between them. This CDR3 region has 20 residues. Germline CDR1 reads DFQATT; CDR2 reads SNEGSKA (reference sequence). The CDR3 DNA is TGCAGTGCTAGTCACCCCCGTCCTCTAAGTGATCTCTATAGCAATCAGCCCCAGCATTTT. This encodes CSASHPRPLSDLYSNQPQHF.

CDR3: CASSPLDRTEAFF. CDR3 DNA: TGTGCCAGTAGTCCTCTAGACCGTACTGAAGCTTTCTTT. J is TRBJ1-1 and V is TRBV19; D not certain. With 5 bases removed from V and 5 bases from J, the gap between germline ends came to 12 bases. This CDR3 contains 13 residues. Germline V gene lookup returns CDR1 LNHDA and CDR2 SQIVND (reference sequence).

The V gene is TRBV19, the J gene TRBJ2-5; tentatively, D is TRBD2 (7 bases). V dropped 8 bases and J dropped 8 bases, with 21 bases sitting between them. The CDR3 covers 14 residues. Germline CDR1 LNHDA, CDR2 SQIVND (reference sequence). The CDR3: CASGEGGPIVTQYF. The CDR3 bases are TGTGCCAGTGGCGAGGGGGGGCCAATCGTAACCCAGTACTTC.

The rearrangement links TRBV21-1 to TRBJ1-5; the D call in the table, TRBD1, was not verified against the DNA. TRBV21-1 is labeled a pseudogene. This CDR3 has 16 amino acids. The chain's CDR3 is CASSKEGQGARQPQHF. The CDR3 coding sequence is TGTGCCAGCAGCAAAGAAGGACAGGGGGCTCGTCAGCCCCAGCATTTT.

This clone was seen only once. The chain recombines TRBV15 with TRBJ1-5; tentatively, D is TRBD1 (6 bases). The germline V gene encodes CDR1 LNHNV and CDR2 YYDKDF (reference sequence). The CDR3 is made up of 15 amino acids. V lost 0 bases, J lost 5 bases, and 11 bases lay in between. For the CDR3, the DNA is TGTGCCACCAGCAGAGATGAGAGGGGGTATCAGCCCCAGCATTTT. Protein product: CATSRDERGYQPQHF.

The chain recombines TRBV5-1 with TRBJ1-2, with D possibly being TRBD1 (6 bases). Trimming stripped 5 bases from V and 2 bases from J, with 10 bases between. The CDR3 is 13 residues long. Germline CDR1 is SGHRS and CDR2 is YFSETQ. CDR3: CASRITGNYGYTF. The CDR3 DNA follows: TGCGCCAGCAGAATAACAGGGAACTATGGCTACACCTTC.

The chain has TRBV27 and TRBJ1-2; D might be TRBD1 (5 bases). The CDR3 is made up of 13 amino acids. Germline V gene data show CDR1 as MNHEY and CDR2 as SMNVEV (reference sequence). V lost 4 bases, J lost 4 bases, and 10 bases lay in between. CDR3: CASSSRVSYGYTF. CDR3 sequence (DNA): TGTGCCAGCAGTTCCAGGGTTTCCTATGGCTACACCTTC.

The CDR3: CASRSGGIGSYEQYF. CDR3 bases: TGTGCCAGCAGGTCTGGGGGCATAGGCTCCTACGAGCAGTACTTC. The rearrangement joins TRBV11-2 to TRBJ2-7, with D maybe TRBD1 (6 bases). V lost 6 bases and J lost 0, with 15 bases in between. CDR1 SGHAT and CDR2 FQNNGV come from the germline V gene. This CDR3 region has 15 residues.

The V and J genes are TRBV3-1 (or the pseudogene TRBV3-2) and TRBJ1-1; D unclear. Trimming cost V 3 bases and J 5 bases, with 13 bases left between them. From germline, CDR1 is LGHDT and CDR2 YNNKEL (reference sequence). The CDR3 is made up of 14 amino acids. This chain's CDR3 is CASSQILAGTEAFF. In DNA form, the CDR3 reads TGTGCCAGCAGCCAGATACTCGCGGGGACTGAAGCTTTCTTT.

V usage is TRBV6-6 and J usage is TRBJ2-7; 10 positions agree with TRBD1. This CDR3 is 13 amino acids long. CDR1 is MNHNY, CDR2 SVGAGI, per germline (reference sequence). The CDR3 region is CAAQMTGGHEQYF. The CDR3 DNA reads TGTGCTGCCCAAATGACAGGGGGCCACGAGCAGTACTTC.

The gene calls are TRBV28 and TRBJ1-1; perhaps TRBD1 as D (6 bases). This CDR3 spans 14 amino acids. The germline V and J ends were trimmed by 1 base and 7 bases, with 13 bases remaining between them. From germline, CDR1 is MDHEN and CDR2 SYDVKM. This CDR3 is CASSLYQGRIEAFF. CDR3 nucleotide sequence: TGTGCCAGCAGTTTATATCAGGGGCGAATTGAAGCTTTCTTT.

This chain uses TRBV28 with TRBJ1-2; tentatively, D is TRBD1 (6 bases). This CDR3 is 16 amino acids long. V was shortened by 6 bases and J by 7 bases, with 24 bases between the two germline ends. Germline lookup yields CDR1 MDHEN and CDR2 SYDVKM. The CDR3 DNA is TGTGCCAGCAGCCCATATCCCGACAGGCCTCTGGCTGGCTACACCTTC. Amino acids: CASSPYPDRPLAGYTF.